This T cell receptor beta chain derives from a study of blood T cells in healthy people across ages. Study results and caveats: TCR beta diversity per million T cells fell roughly linearly with age.

A second PCR, run for roughly 7 to 11 cycles, used a sample-barcoded 5' primer plus a J-beta primer mix. TCRdb analysed the 5' RACE reads with MiXCR anew, one entry per CDR3 protein. The repertoire includes 550,000 to 700,000 distinct CDR3 sequences, approximately 27% of them detected once, and approximately 18% sits in the top ten. Germline CDR1 reads SGHTA; CDR2 reads FQGTGA. Trimming shortened V by 0 bases and J by 6 bases, and 11 bases separated the two germline ends. The CDR3 extends over 14 amino acids. To note about this clonotype: Its antigen remains unidentified.

This sequence joins TRBV7-3 and TRBJ1-1; unclear D gene. The receptor was derived from a woman aged 70 to 79 in good health. The specimen sequenced was blood. The CDR3 coding sequence is TGTGCCAGCAGCTTAACCCCGAATATGCCTGAAGCTTTCTTT. This gives the protein CASSLTPNMPEAFF.